This T cell receptor (beta chain) appears in the sequencing data of a study of cytomegalovirus exposure and HLA in healthy donors. The protocol was immunoSEQ multiplex PCR, while the TCRdb copy is restricted to in-frame clones and leaves out a portion. Of 190,000 or so clones listed, around 81% are singletons. Trimming shortened V by 2 bases and J by 2 bases, and 12 bases separated the two germline ends. Germline lookup yields CDR1 LGHNA and CDR2 YSLEER. CDR3 length: 15 residues. This rearrangement joins TRBV4-3 to TRBJ1-2, with D uncertain. Sequenced: PBMCs. This TCR derives from a woman aged 18-35 years in good health and CMV-seropositive. The CDR3: CASSQHVGENYGYTF. CDR3 coding DNA: TGCGCCAGCAGCCAACATGTTGGAGAAAACTATGGCTACACCTTC.